These 11 T cell receptor beta chains originate from one sample sequenced in a study of blood T cell repertoires in COVID-19. The method was immunoSEQ multiplex PCR; TCRdb's version includes in-frame clones alone and lacks a portion of them. The sample carries about 95,000 clones, roughly 76% recorded once. Sequenced: peripheral blood. The receptors were gathered from an elderly man with COVID-19, enrolled during active disease.

This chain connects TRBV5-4 to TRBJ2-1, with a possible D match to TRBD2 (5 bases). This CDR3 comprises 13 residues. Germline loops: CDR1 SGHNT, CDR2 YYREEE (reference sequence). Trimming shortened V by 7 bases and J by 2 bases, and 10 bases separated the two germline ends. CDR3 in amino acids: CASSERTYNEQFF. CDR3 bases: TGTGCCAGCTCCGAGCGGACCTACAATGAGCAGTTCTTC.

The gene calls are TRBV23-1 and TRBJ1-2, with 10 positions matching TRBD1. TRBV23-1 is classed as an ORF, of uncertain function. The CDR3 loop spans 16 amino acids. Unmatched junction bases numbered 11, after V lost 8 bases and J lost 2 bases. This CDR3 is CASCTGQGKTNYGYTF. In DNA, the CDR3 is TGCGCCAGCTGTACGGGACAGGGGAAGACGAACTATGGCTACACCTTC.

The chain carries TRBV5-5 and TRBJ2-2; TRBD2 matches at 8 bases. With V trimmed by 0 bases and J by 4 bases, 5 bases remained unmatched. Germline V gene data show CDR1 as SGHKS and CDR2 as YYEKEE (reference sequence). This CDR3 has 16 residues. Here the CDR3 DNA reads TGTGCCAGCAGCTTGGTTTCGGGGGGGCCCACCGGGGAGCTGTTTTTT. As protein: CASSLVSGGPTGELFF.

The chain's CDR3 is CATRQGYEQYF. The CDR3 DNA sequence: TGTGCCACTCGACAGGGGTACGAGCAGTACTTC. The J gene is TRBJ2-7, the V gene TRBV2, with 8 positions matching TRBD1. Germline V gene data show CDR1 as SNHLY and CDR2 as FYNNEI. CDR3 length: 11 residues. V shed 10 bases and J 4 bases; nucleotides not matched to a gene: 3.

This chain's CDR3 is CASSPGLAGASTDTQYF. CDR3 DNA: TGTGCCAGCAGCCCGGGACTAGCGGGAGCTTCCACAGATACGCAGTATTTT. The gene calls are TRBV7-9 and TRBJ2-3, with 14 bases that match TRBD2. The V gene end was trimmed by 5 bases and the J gene end by 2 bases; junction bases not matched to a gene: 6. The CDR3 length is 17 residues. From germline, CDR1 is SEHNR and CDR2 FQNEAQ (reference sequence).

The chain is built from TRBV21-1 and TRBJ2-7; the D call in the table, TRBD2, was not verified against the DNA. TRBV21-1 is marked as a pseudogene. This CDR3 comprises 18 residues. The CDR3 loop reads CASSTLLLRGVKPYEQYF. CDR3 nucleotides: TGTGCCAGCAGCACGCTGCTGCTTCGGGGGGTAAAGCCCTACGAGCAGTACTTC.

V and J are TRBV6-2 or TRBV6-3 and TRBJ1-5, with D maybe TRBD1 (5 bases). The CDR3 has 15 amino acids. Germline lookup yields CDR1 MNHEY and CDR2 SVGEGT. Trimming took 6 bases from V and 3 from J, leaving 15 bases between them. In nucleotides, the CDR3 is TGTGCCAGCAGCAACGCAGGGAATTACAATCAGCCCCAGCATTTT. Translated, it gives CASSNAGNYNQPQHF.

This clone occurred a few times. The V gene is TRBV4-1, the J gene TRBJ2-7; TRBD1 agrees at 10 bases. Germline-derived CDR1 and CDR2 are MGHRA and YSYEKL. The CDR3 is 15 residues long. Trimming cost V 1 base and J 6 bases; bases outside gene matches: 6. The DNA for the CDR3 is TGCGCCAGCAGCCAAGGGACGGGACAGGGGAGCGAGCAGTACTTC. Translation: CASSQGTGQGSEQYF.

V and J are TRBV28 and TRBJ1-2, with D uncertain. Germline V gene data show CDR1 as MDHEN and CDR2 as SYDVKM. The CDR3 is 14 residues long. Trimming took off 8 bases at V and 7 bases at J, with 20 bases between the two ends. CDR3 in amino acids: CASAKDPGVSGYTF. The CDR3 DNA is TGTGCCAGCGCCAAAGACCCGGGAGTGAGTGGCTACACCTTC.

The chain uses TRBV7-9 and TRBJ2-3; tentatively, D is TRBD1 (5 bases). The CDR3 is made up of 16 amino acids. Germline assignment: CDR1 SEHNR and CDR2 FQNEAQ (reference sequence). Trimming took off 1 base at V and 5 bases at J, with 16 bases between the two ends. The CDR3 sequence is CASSLDGRVYGDTQYF. DNA of the CDR3: TGTGCCAGCAGCTTAGACGGCAGGGTTTATGGAGATACGCAGTATTTT.

The chain is built from TRBV5-1 and TRBJ2-3; no firm D call. Germline CDR1 and CDR2: SGHRS and YFSETQ. The CDR3 has 11 residues. The V end was cut by 5 bases, the J end by 4 bases, with 5 bases between. The CDR3 here is CASRHSDTQYF. CDR3 sequence (DNA): TGCGCCAGCAGACATTCAGATACGCAGTATTTT.